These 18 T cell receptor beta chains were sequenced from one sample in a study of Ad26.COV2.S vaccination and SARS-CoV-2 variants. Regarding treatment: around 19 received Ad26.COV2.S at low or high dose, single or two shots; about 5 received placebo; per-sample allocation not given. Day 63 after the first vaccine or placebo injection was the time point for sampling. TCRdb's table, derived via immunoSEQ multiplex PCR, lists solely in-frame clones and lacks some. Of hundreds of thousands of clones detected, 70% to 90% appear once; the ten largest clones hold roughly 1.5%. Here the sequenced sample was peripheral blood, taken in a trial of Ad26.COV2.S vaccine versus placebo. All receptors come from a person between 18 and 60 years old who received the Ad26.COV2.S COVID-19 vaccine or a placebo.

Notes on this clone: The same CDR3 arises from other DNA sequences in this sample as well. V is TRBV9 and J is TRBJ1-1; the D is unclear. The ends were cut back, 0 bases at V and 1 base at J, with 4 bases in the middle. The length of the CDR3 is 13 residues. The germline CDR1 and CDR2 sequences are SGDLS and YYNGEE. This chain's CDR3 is CASSVAGNTEAFF. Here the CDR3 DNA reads TGTGCCAGCAGCGTAGCAGGGAACACTGAAGCTTTCTTT.

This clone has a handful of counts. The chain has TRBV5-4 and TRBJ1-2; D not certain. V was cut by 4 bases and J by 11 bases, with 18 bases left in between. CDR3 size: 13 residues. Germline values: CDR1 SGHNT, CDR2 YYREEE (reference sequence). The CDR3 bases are TGTGCCAGCAGCGTAAAAGGGCCAGCCTATTACACCTTC. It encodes CASSVKGPAYYTF.

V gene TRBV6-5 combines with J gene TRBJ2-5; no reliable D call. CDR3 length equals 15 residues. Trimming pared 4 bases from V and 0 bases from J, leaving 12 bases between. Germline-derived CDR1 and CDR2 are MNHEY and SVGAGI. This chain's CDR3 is CASSSRRSYQETQYF. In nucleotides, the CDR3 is TGTGCCAGCAGTTCCCGACGGTCGTACCAAGAGACCCAGTACTTC.

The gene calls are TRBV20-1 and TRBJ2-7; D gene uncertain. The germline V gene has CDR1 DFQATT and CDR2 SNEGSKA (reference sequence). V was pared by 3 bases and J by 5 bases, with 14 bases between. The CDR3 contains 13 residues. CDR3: CSASTGRFNEQYF. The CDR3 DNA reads TGCAGTGCTAGTACTGGTAGGTTCAACGAGCAGTACTTC.

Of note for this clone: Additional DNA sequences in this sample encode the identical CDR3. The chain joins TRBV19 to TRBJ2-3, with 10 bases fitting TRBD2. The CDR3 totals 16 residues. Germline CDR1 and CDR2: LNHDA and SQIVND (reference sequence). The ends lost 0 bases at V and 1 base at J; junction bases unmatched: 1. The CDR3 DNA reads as TGTGCCAGTAGTATAGATCTAGCGGGGGGCACAGATACGCAGTATTTT. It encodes CASSIDLAGGTDTQYF.

The CDR3: CASSQVSREGYTF. The CDR3 DNA reads TGTGCCAGCAGCCAAGTTAGCAGGGAGGGCTACACCTTC. The chain is built from TRBV3-1 (or the pseudogene TRBV3-2) and TRBJ1-2; perhaps TRBD1 as D (5 bases). This CDR3 has 13 amino acids. CDR1 LGHDT and CDR2 YNNKEL come from the germline V gene (reference sequence). V was cut by 1 base and J by 8 bases, with 11 bases left in between.

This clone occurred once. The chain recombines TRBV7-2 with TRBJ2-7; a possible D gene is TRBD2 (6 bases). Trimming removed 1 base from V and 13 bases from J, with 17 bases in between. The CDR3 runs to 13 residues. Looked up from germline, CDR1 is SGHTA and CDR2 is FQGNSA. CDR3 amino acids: CASSLVRDSIVYF. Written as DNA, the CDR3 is TGTGCCAGCAGCTTAGTCCGGGACTCGATAGTCTACTTC.

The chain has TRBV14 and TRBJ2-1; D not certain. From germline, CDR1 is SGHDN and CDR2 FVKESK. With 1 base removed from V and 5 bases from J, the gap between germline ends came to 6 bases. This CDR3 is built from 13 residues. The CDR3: CASSQGNDNEQFF. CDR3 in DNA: TGTGCCAGCAGCCAAGGTAATGACAATGAGCAGTTCTTC.

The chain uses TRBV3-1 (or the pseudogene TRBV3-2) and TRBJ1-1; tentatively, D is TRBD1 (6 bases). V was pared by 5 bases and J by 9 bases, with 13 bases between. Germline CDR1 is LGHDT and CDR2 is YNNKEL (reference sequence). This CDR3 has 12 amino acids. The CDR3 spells CASSTGLRQAFF. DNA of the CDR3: TGTGCCAGCAGCACAGGGTTGAGGCAAGCTTTCTTT.

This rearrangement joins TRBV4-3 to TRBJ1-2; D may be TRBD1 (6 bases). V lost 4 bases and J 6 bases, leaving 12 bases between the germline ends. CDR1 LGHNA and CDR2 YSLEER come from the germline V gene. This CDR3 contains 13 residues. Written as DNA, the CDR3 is TGCGCCAGCAGCCGGGGACAAGGCGATGGCTACACCTTC. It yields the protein CASSRGQGDGYTF.

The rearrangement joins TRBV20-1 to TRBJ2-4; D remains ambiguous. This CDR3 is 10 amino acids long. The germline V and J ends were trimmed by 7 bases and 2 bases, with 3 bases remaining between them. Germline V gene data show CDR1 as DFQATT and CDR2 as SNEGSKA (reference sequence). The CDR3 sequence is CSVTKNIQYF. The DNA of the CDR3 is TGCAGTGTTACCAAAAACATTCAGTACTTC.

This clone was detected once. The CDR3 DNA reads as TGTGCCAGCAGCCAAGTGGGCGGGGGGGCTGTCGAGCAGTACTTC. This translates into CASSQVGGGAVEQYF. This chain connects TRBV3-1 (or the pseudogene TRBV3-2) to TRBJ2-7, with TRBD2 identical over 9 bases. The CDR3 runs to 15 residues. Germline values: CDR1 LGHDT, CDR2 YNNKEL (reference sequence). Trimming took 1 base from V and 6 from J; bases not matched to a gene: 7.

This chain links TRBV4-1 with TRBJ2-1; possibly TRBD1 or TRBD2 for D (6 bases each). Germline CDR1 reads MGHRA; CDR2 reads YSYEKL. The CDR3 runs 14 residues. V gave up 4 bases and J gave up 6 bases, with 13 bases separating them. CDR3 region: CASSLGRGANEQFF. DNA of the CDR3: TGCGCCAGCAGCCTAGGAAGGGGGGCCAATGAGCAGTTCTTC.

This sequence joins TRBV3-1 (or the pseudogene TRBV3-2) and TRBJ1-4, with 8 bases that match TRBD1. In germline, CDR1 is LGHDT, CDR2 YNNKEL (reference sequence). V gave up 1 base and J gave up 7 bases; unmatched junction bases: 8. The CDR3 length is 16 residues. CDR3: CASSQGSGGKGEKLFF. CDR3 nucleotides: TGTGCCAGCAGCCAAGGATCAGGGGGCAAGGGTGAAAAACTGTTTTTT.

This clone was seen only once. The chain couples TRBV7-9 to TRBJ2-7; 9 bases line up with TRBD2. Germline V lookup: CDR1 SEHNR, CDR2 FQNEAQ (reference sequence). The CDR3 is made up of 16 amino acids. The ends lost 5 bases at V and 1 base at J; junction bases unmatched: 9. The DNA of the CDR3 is TGTGCCAGCAGCCCCAGTCTAGCGGGGACTTCCTACGAGCAGTACTTC. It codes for CASSPSLAGTSYEQYF.

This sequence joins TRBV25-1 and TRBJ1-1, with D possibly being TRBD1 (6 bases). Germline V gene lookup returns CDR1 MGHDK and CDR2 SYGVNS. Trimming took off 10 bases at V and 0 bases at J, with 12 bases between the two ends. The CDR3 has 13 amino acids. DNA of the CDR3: TGTGCCACTAAGGGACATATGAACACTGAAGCTTTCTTT. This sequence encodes CATKGHMNTEAFF.

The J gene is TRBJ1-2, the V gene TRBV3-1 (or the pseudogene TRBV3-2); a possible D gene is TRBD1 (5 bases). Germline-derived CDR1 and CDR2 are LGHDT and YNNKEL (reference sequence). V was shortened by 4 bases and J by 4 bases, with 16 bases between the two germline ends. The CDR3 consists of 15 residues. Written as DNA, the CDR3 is TGTGCCAGCAGCCCTCACGGCGGGGGTCCCTATGGCTACACCTTC. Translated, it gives CASSPHGGGPYGYTF.

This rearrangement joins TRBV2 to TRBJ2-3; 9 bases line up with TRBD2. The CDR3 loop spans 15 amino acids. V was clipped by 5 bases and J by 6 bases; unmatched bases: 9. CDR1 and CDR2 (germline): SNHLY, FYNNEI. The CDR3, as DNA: TGTGCCAGCAGTTTCGAGGGCAGCGGGAGGGATACGCAGTATTTT. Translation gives CASSFEGSGRDTQYF.